This T cell receptor (beta chain) was sequenced for a study of blood T cells in healthy people across ages. Germline trimming cut 4 bases from V and 8 bases from J; bases unmatched to any gene: 10. Germline CDR1 and CDR2: MNHNS and SASEGT. The CDR3 loop spans 15 amino acids. A second roughly 6 to 11 cycle PCR used barcoded and J-beta primers. TCRdb fed the 5' RACE reads into MiXCR, producing one record per CDR3 protein. The sample includes some 1.6 million distinct CDR3 sequences, around 35% of them seen just once. The chain combines TRBV6-1 with TRBJ2-3, with 9 positions matching TRBD2. Material for sequencing was blood. This TCR was recovered from a woman in her 30s in good health. In DNA, the CDR3 is TGTGCCAGCAGTGTAGAGCGGGAGGCCCTGGGTACGCAGTATTTT. It codes for CASSVEREALGTQYF.